The 17 T cell receptor beta chains below come from one sample, sequenced in a study of T cell responses to AZD1222 COVID-19 vaccine. This table comes from immunoSEQ multiplex PCR, and its TCRdb copy is limited to in-frame clones, with some not included. This sample has approximately 67,000 clones; about four fifths occur once, and the top ten carry under 8.5%. Specimen: peripheral blood, collected 28 days after the second AZD1222 dose. These receptors all stem from an adult who received the AZD1222 COVID-19 vaccine.

This clone is deemed medium-sized. This chain uses TRBV6-5 with TRBJ1-6; TRBD1 matches at 7 bases. This CDR3 is built from 12 residues. Germline V gene lookup returns CDR1 MNHEY and CDR2 SVGAGI. With 10 bases clipped from V and 5 bases from J, the junction kept 2 bases outside the gene matches. The CDR3 sequence is CAIQGNNSPLHF. The CDR3 DNA sequence: TGTGCCATACAGGGGAATAATTCACCCCTCCACTTT.

V gene TRBV19 combines with J gene TRBJ2-1; possible D gene TRBD2, 6 bases. Trimming cost V 11 bases and J 8 bases, with 10 bases left between them. Germline V gene lookup returns CDR1 LNHDA and CDR2 SQIVND (reference sequence). The CDR3 extends over 10 amino acids. The CDR3 DNA reads as TGTGCCTCGGGGGACTATGAGCAGTTCTTC. It translates to CASGDYEQFF.

This clone was counted a single time. V usage is TRBV29-1 and J usage is TRBJ2-1; 7 bases line up with TRBD2. Looked up from germline, CDR1 is SQVTM and CDR2 is ANQGSEA. This CDR3 is built from 12 residues. V shed 7 bases and J 8 bases; nucleotides not matched to a gene: 8. The CDR3 DNA is TGCAGCGCCACTAGCGTTGGGGATGAGCAGTTCTTC. Residues: CSATSVGDEQFF.

The V gene is TRBV5-1, the J gene TRBJ1-6; possibly TRBD1 for D (6 bases). V was trimmed by 1 base and J by 6 bases, leaving 17 bases between them. The CDR3 extends over 17 amino acids. Germline lookup yields CDR1 SGHRS and CDR2 YFSETQ. The CDR3, as DNA: TGCGCCAGCAGCTTGAGGTTATCAGGGGACGGTAATTCACCCCTCCACTTT. This gives the protein CASSLRLSGDGNSPLHF.

This chain joins TRBV28 and TRBJ2-5, with 10 positions matching TRBD1. The junction had 11 bases not matched to a gene; V was cut back by 5 bases and J by 5 bases. The CDR3 covers 16 residues. Germline V gene lookup returns CDR1 MDHEN and CDR2 SYDVKM. CDR3 sequence reads: CASSTRDRGLGETQYF. Here the CDR3 DNA reads TGTGCCAGCAGTACCCGGGACAGGGGTCTCGGGGAGACCCAGTACTTC.

This clone was seen only a few times. The chain links TRBV10-1 to TRBJ2-3, with D perhaps TRBD2 (5 bases). V lost 0 bases to trimming and J lost 4 bases, with 20 bases between them. This CDR3 contains 18 residues. Germline-derived CDR1 and CDR2 are WNHNN and SYGVQD (reference sequence). The CDR3 sequence: CASSESREVARDPDTQYF. The CDR3 nucleotides are TGCGCCAGCAGTGAGTCGAGGGAAGTAGCCAGAGACCCAGATACGCAGTATTTT.

V and J are TRBV12-3 or TRBV12-4 and TRBJ1-2; unclear D gene. The CDR3 is made up of 13 amino acids. The V end was cut by 1 base, the J end by 2 bases, with 5 bases between. This CDR3 reads CASSLEWNYGYTF. CDR3 sequence (DNA): TGTGCCAGCAGTTTAGAGTGGAACTATGGCTACACCTTC.

V and J are TRBV7-2 and TRBJ2-7; D call uncertain. This CDR3 comprises 13 residues. The V gene's germline CDR1 is SGHTA and CDR2 FQGNSA. V lost 6 bases and J 2 bases, leaving 11 bases between the germline ends. The CDR3 here is CASRPTTTYEQYF. The CDR3 DNA sequence: TGTGCCAGCAGGCCAACAACTACCTACGAGCAGTACTTC.

The rearrangement joins TRBV6-1 to TRBJ2-7, with D unclear. This CDR3 has 17 residues. V dropped 4 bases and J dropped 1 base, with 20 bases sitting between them. Germline CDR1 MNHNS, CDR2 SASEGT. The CDR3 DNA reads TGTGCCAGCAGTGCCCCTCCAGGTAGGGAAAAGTCCTACGAGCAGTACTTC. Its translation: CASSAPPGREKSYEQYF.

This clone showed up just a few times. The rearrangement links TRBV13 to TRBJ2-3; 12 bases fit TRBD1. The ends lost 4 bases at V and 4 bases at J; junction bases unmatched: 6. The germline CDR1 and CDR2 sequences are PRHDT and FYEKMQ (reference sequence). CDR3 length: 16 amino acids. CDR3 nucleotide sequence: TGTGCCAGCAGCTATTCCGGGACAGGGGGCGCAGATACGCAGTATTTT. It translates to CASSYSGTGGADTQYF.

J is TRBJ1-3 and V is TRBV5-1; 8 bases are a match to TRBD1. The germline gives CDR1 SGHRS, CDR2 YFSETQ. J was trimmed by 10 bases and V by 1 base; bases with no gene match: 10. This CDR3 is 15 amino acids long. This chain's CDR3 is CASSLLGQGVGTIYF. DNA for the CDR3: TGCGCCAGCAGCTTGCTCGGACAGGGAGTGGGGACCATATATTTT. Together with reference TRBV5-1 and TRBJ1-3, the CDR3 gives the full variable domain: KAGVTQTPRYLIKTRGQQVTLSCSPISGHRSVSWYQQTPGQGLQFLFEYFSETQRNKGNFPGRFSGRQFSNSRSEMNVSTLELGDSALYLCASSLLGQGVGTIYFGEGSWLTVV.

This chain connects TRBV4-2 to TRBJ1-4; D unclear. The CDR3 is 15 residues long. Germline CDR1 LGHNA, CDR2 YNFKEQ. Between the trimmed V and J ends, which lost 0 bases and 7 bases, there was a span of 12 bases. This chain's CDR3 is CASSQDLLQPEKLFF. DNA for the CDR3: TGTGCCAGCAGCCAAGATCTGCTACAGCCTGAAAAACTGTTTTTT.

The chain combines TRBV5-4 with TRBJ1-6, with 8 nucleotides matching TRBD1. This CDR3 region has 15 residues. Germline V gene sequence: CDR1 SGHNT, CDR2 YYREEE (reference sequence). With V trimmed by 0 bases and J by 7 bases, 3 bases remained unmatched. The CDR3 region is CASSLADRENSPLHF. The CDR3 DNA follows: TGTGCCAGCAGCTTGGCGGACAGGGAGAATTCACCCCTCCACTTT.

In its sample, this clone was seen a few times. This sample includes further DNA sequences coding for the same CDR3. The chain couples TRBV6-1 to TRBJ1-6; D uncertain. Trimming removed 1 base from V and 4 bases from J, with 2 bases in between. This CDR3 region has 13 residues. The germline gives CDR1 MNHNS, CDR2 SASEGT. CDR3 coding DNA: TGTGCCAGCAGTGAAGGGTATAATTCACCCCTCCACTTT. Encoded protein: CASSEGYNSPLHF.

The chain uses TRBV5-1 and TRBJ2-7, with 8 bases that match TRBD1. The V and J ends lost 4 bases and 2 bases, in that order; junction bases with no gene match: 5. From germline, CDR1 is SGHRS and CDR2 YFSETQ. The CDR3 sequence is 14 residues long. The CDR3 coding sequence is TGCGCCAGCAGCGGAGGGACAGGAACCTACGAGCAGTACTTC. Encoded protein: CASSGGTGTYEQYF. Full variable domain (rest looked up from reference TRBV5-1 and TRBJ2-7): KAGVTQTPRYLIKTRGQQVTLSCSPISGHRSVSWYQQTPGQGLQFLFEYFSETQRNKGNFPGRFSGRQFSNSRSEMNVSTLELGDSALYLCASSGGTGTYEQYFGPGTRLTVT.

The chain couples TRBV19 to TRBJ2-1; TRBD2 matches 16 bases. Looked up from germline, CDR1 is LNHDA and CDR2 is SQIVND (reference sequence). The CDR3 contains 19 residues. Trimming cost V 5 bases and J 4 bases; bases outside gene matches: 11. CDR3 protein: CASSPNPGTSGGGYNEQFF. In DNA form, the CDR3 reads TGTGCCAGTAGTCCGAACCCCGGGACTAGCGGGGGGGGTTACAATGAGCAGTTCTTC.

The V gene is TRBV4-3, the J gene TRBJ1-2; possible D gene TRBD1, 5 bases. CDR1 and CDR2 from the germline V gene are LGHNA and YSLEER. CDR3 length: 17 residues. V lost 0 bases and J 4 bases, leaving 18 bases between the germline ends. The CDR3 DNA is TGCGCCAGCAGCCAAGAGCCTCCGGGGGGAGGAGGCTATGGCTACACCTTC. Its translation: CASSQEPPGGGGYGYTF.